The entry below describes one T cell receptor (beta chain). As yet, its antigen is unknown. This entry comes from a study of T cell clonotyping in hematopoietic cell transplantation. Overall study findings and caveats: Pathologically expanded recipient clonotypes increased progressively from day 30 to day 180 as diversity fell.

Per germline, CDR1 SNHLY and CDR2 FYNNEI. V was clipped by 3 bases and J by 5 bases; unmatched bases: 9. The CDR3 contains 16 residues. The table came from immunoSEQ multiplex PCR; TCRdb's copy has only in-frame clones and leaves some out. The table includes about 9,300 clones, about 84% detected once. The J gene is TRBJ2-2, the V gene TRBV2; 7 positions match TRBD1. This sample comprised PBMCs, obtained at the time of graft-versus-host disease after allogeneic stem cell transplant. The sequence came from a male patient between 55 and 70 years old who had an allogeneic stem cell transplant from an unrelated donor, so the T cells may come from the graft donor. Some clones in this sample may be carry-over from other donors' samples. The CDR3 reads CASSDGPGQPTGELFF. For the CDR3, the DNA is TGTGCCAGCAGTGATGGTCCGGGACAGCCTACCGGGGAGCTGTTTTTT.